The source of this T cell receptor (beta chain) is a study of T cells in Graves' hyperthyroidism and ophthalmopathy. Study-wide results and limits: For ophthalmopathy, model prediction preceded onset by a median approximately 6 months. Expanded thyroid clonotypes (above 0.001) were mostly also found in blood.

Amplification yielded TCR beta CDR3 regions, with RNA transcripts as the source. HTBI primers were employed in a first-round RT-PCR of the TCR CDR3. One entry per CDR3 protein results from TCRdb running MiXCR on the multiplex PCR reads. The data contain about 720,000 distinct CDR3 sequences, over 15% of them singletons. Patients were aged 18 to 65, had disease duration under 2 months, and had newly diagnosed hyperthyroidism. Uncontrolled infection, other autoimmune disease, pregnancy or lactation led to exclusion. Germline CDR1 SNHLY, CDR2 FYNNEI. V was cut by 9 bases and J by 7 bases, with 15 bases left in between. The CDR3 is 12 residues long. This clonotype was recorded many times. The antigen remains undetermined.

The chain couples TRBV2 to TRBJ1-1; D unclear. The receptor was derived from a man younger than 30 with Graves' hyperthyroidism. Sequencing used blood. The CDR3 reads CASGLGFVEAFF. Here the CDR3 DNA reads TGTGCCAGTGGTCTTGGGTTCGTTGAAGCTTTCTTT. The variable domain in full, completed from reference TRBV2 and TRBJ1-1, reads EPEVTQTPSHQVTQMGQEVILRCVPISNHLYFYWYRQILGQKVEFLVSFYNNEISEKSEIFDDQFSVERPDGSNFTLKIRSTKLEDSAMYFCASGLGFVEAFFGQGTRLTVV.